This T cell receptor beta chain was profiled in a study of cytomegalovirus exposure and HLA in healthy donors. Primers included in the PCR were 60 Vbeta and 13 Jbeta primers. Measured with immunoSEQ multiplex PCR; TCRdb has only the in-frame clones, and not every one. Found here are approximately 210,000 clones, around 79% of them singletons; the top ten hold roughly 1.5%. Looked up from germline, CDR1 is MNHNS and CDR2 is SASEGT. The CDR3 covers 15 residues. V gave up 2 bases and J gave up 2 bases, with 13 bases separating them. Specimen: PBMCs. The receptor was derived from a woman between 45 and 65 years old in good health and CMV-seronegative. This chain uses TRBV6-1 with TRBJ2-7, with D maybe TRBD1 (6 bases). The CDR3 DNA reads as TGTGCCAGCAGTGAATTCGGACAGCCTACCTACGAGCAGTACTTC. Protein product: CASSEFGQPTYEQYF.